Below are 29 T cell receptor beta chains sequenced from a single sample in a study of cytomegalovirus exposure and HLA in healthy donors. PCR was performed using 60 Vbeta and 13 Jbeta primers. TCRdb's table, derived via immunoSEQ multiplex PCR, lists solely in-frame clones and lacks some. Of just over 150,000 clones in the sample, about 80% were seen once. The material sequenced was PBMCs. These TCRs come from a woman in her forties or fifties in good health and CMV-seropositive.

This rearrangement joins TRBV7-9 to TRBJ1-5, with 12 positions matching TRBD1. The CDR3 is made up of 16 amino acids. Germline lookup yields CDR1 SEHNR and CDR2 FQNEAQ (reference sequence). Germline trimming cut 1 base from V and 6 bases from J; bases unmatched to any gene: 4. CDR3 in amino acids: CASSLGGQGAAQPQHF. The CDR3 DNA is TGTGCCAGCAGCTTAGGGGGACAGGGGGCTGCTCAGCCCCAGCATTTT. Using reference TRBV7-9 and TRBJ1-5 for the parts outside the CDR3, the full variable domain is DTGVSQNPRHKITKRGQNVTFRCDPISEHNRLYWYRQTLGQGPEFLTYFQNEAQLEKSRLLSDRFSAERPKGSFSTLEIQRTEQGDSAMYLCASSLGGQGAAQPQHFGDGTRLSIL.

The chain joins TRBV29-1 to TRBJ2-2; 15 nucleotides align to TRBD2. Germline-derived CDR1 and CDR2 are SQVTM and ANQGSEA. The CDR3 consists of 17 residues. The V gene end was trimmed by 6 bases and the J gene end by 6 bases; junction bases not matched to a gene: 11. The CDR3 DNA sequence: TGCAGCGTGGCTGGGACTAGCGGGGGGTCGAGCGCCGGGGAGCTGTTTTTT. Translating gives CSVAGTSGGSSAGELFF.

CDR3 region: CATSIGFRDSPLHF. In DNA, the CDR3 is TGTGCCACCTCAATTGGGTTCAGGGATTCACCCCTCCACTTT. J is TRBJ1-6 and V is TRBV15, with D possibly being TRBD1 (5 bases). Per the germline V gene, CDR1 is LNHNV and CDR2 is YYDKDF (reference sequence). CDR3 length: 14 residues. The germline V and J ends were trimmed by 8 bases and 8 bases, with 16 bases remaining between them.

The V gene is TRBV7-2, the J gene TRBJ1-5, with D perhaps matching TRBD1 (6 bases). The CDR3 covers 13 residues. V was clipped by 5 bases and J by 6 bases, with 11 bases between them. From germline, CDR1 is SGHTA and CDR2 FQGNSA. CDR3 bases: TGTGCCAGCAGCCGACAGGTTAGTCAGCCCCAGCATTTT. Amino acid sequence: CASSRQVSQPQHF. The whole variable domain, filled in from reference TRBV7-2 and TRBJ1-5, reads GAGVSQSPSNKVTEKGKDVELRCDPISGHTALYWYRQSLGQGLEFLIYFQGNSAPDKSGLPSDRFSAERTGGSVSTLTIQRTQQEDSAVYLCASSRQVSQPQHFGDGTRLSIL.

The chain uses TRBV6-1 and TRBJ2-5, with TRBD1 matching over 7 bases. This CDR3 spans 13 amino acids. CDR1 is MNHNS and CDR2 is SASEGT in the germline V gene. V was pared by 5 bases and J by 5 bases, with 5 bases of the junction left unmatched. The CDR3 here is CASSLGGQETQYF. The CDR3 region has the DNA TGTGCCAGCAGTTTAGGGGGCCAGGAGACCCAGTACTTC.

The chain employs TRBV29-1 and TRBJ2-3; 9 nucleotides align to TRBD1. The CDR3 has 15 amino acids. CDR1 SQVTM and CDR2 ANQGSEA come from the germline V gene. V was pared by 0 bases and J by 6 bases, with 7 bases of the junction left unmatched. This CDR3 reads CSVEDLQGARDTQYF. CDR3 nucleotide sequence: TGCAGCGTTGAAGACCTACAGGGGGCGAGGGATACGCAGTATTTT.

The genes are TRBV10-1 and TRBJ1-6; D possibly corresponds to TRBD1 (5 bases). This CDR3 comprises 13 residues. The V end was cut by 3 bases, the J end by 7 bases, with 7 bases between. Per the germline V gene, CDR1 is WNHNN and CDR2 is SYGVQD (reference sequence). CDR3 in amino acids: CASSDRGNSPLHF. The CDR3 region has the DNA TGCGCCAGCAGTGACCGGGGGAATTCACCCCTCCACTTT.

This chain connects TRBV4-1 to TRBJ2-7, with D possibly being TRBD2 (5 bases). Trimming pared 1 base from V and 2 bases from J, leaving 21 bases between. CDR3 length: 18 residues. Germline values: CDR1 MGHRA, CDR2 YSYEKL. CDR3 region: CASSQAPSGSNAAYEQYF. The CDR3, as DNA: TGCGCCAGCAGCCAAGCACCGTCGGGGTCTAACGCCGCCTACGAGCAGTACTTC.

The chain recombines TRBV19 with TRBJ2-7; TRBD2 agrees at 7 bases. Germline values: CDR1 LNHDA, CDR2 SQIVND (reference sequence). Trimming took 6 bases from V and 5 from J; bases not matched to a gene: 7. The CDR3 has 13 residues. The chain's CDR3 is CASRSTSIDEQYF. The CDR3 DNA is TGTGCCAGTAGATCGACTAGCATCGACGAGCAGTACTTC.

The chain joins TRBV7-2 to TRBJ2-7, with a possible D match to TRBD2 (5 bases). V lost 0 bases, J lost 3 bases, and 12 bases lay in between. The CDR3 has 15 amino acids. Germline V CDR1 and CDR2: SGHTA, FQGNSA. CDR3 sequence: CASSLARGPYYEQYF. CDR3 bases: TGTGCCAGCAGCTTAGCCCGGGGTCCTTACTACGAGCAGTACTTC.

This clone was found a few times. The V gene is TRBV19, the J gene TRBJ2-1; maybe TRBD1 (6 bases). The CDR3 is made up of 19 amino acids. CDR1 is LNHDA and CDR2 is SQIVND in the germline V gene (reference sequence). V lost 2 bases, J lost 4 bases, and 24 bases lay in between. The CDR3 DNA reads TGTGCCAGTAGTATACTAGGCAGGGGCCGCCTAAAAAAGTACAATGAGCAGTTCTTC. This sequence encodes CASSILGRGRLKKYNEQFF.

The chain recombines TRBV6-6 with TRBJ1-6; a possible D gene is TRBD1 (6 bases). Trimming took 6 bases from V and 6 from J, leaving 15 bases between them. Germline V gives CDR1 MNHNY, CDR2 SVGAGI (reference sequence). The CDR3 totals 15 residues. The CDR3 here is CASRKGGNSNSPLHF. For the CDR3, the DNA is TGTGCCAGCAGAAAGGGGGGGAATAGTAATTCACCCCTCCACTTT.

This chain connects TRBV2 to TRBJ2-7; the D is unclear. The CDR3 covers 12 residues. Germline V lookup: CDR1 SNHLY, CDR2 FYNNEI. Trimming stripped 3 bases from V and 6 bases from J, with 9 bases between. The CDR3 sequence is CASSDRGPEQYF. CDR3 nucleotides: TGTGCCAGCAGTGACCGTGGGCCCGAGCAGTACTTC.

This rearrangement joins TRBV7-8 to TRBJ2-7, with D maybe TRBD2 (7 bases). Germline assignment: CDR1 SGHVS and CDR2 FQNEAQ. V was shortened by 1 base and J by 5 bases, with 18 bases between the two germline ends. The CDR3 loop spans 16 amino acids. The CDR3 DNA sequence: TGTGCCAGCAGCTTAGAACAGGGAGGGGAGGTGGACGAGCAGTACTTC. Amino acid sequence: CASSLEQGGEVDEQYF.

This chain links TRBV7-2 with TRBJ2-7, with D tentatively TRBD1 (5 bases). Between the trimmed V and J ends, which lost 1 base and 7 bases, there was a span of 20 bases. Germline lookup yields CDR1 SGHTA and CDR2 FQGNSA. This CDR3 comprises 16 residues. The CDR3 DNA sequence: TGTGCCAGCAGCTTAGATGGCTCCAGGGCGGTTTGGGAGCAGTACTTC. It codes for CASSLDGSRAVWEQYF.

This rearrangement joins TRBV7-2 to TRBJ2-7; D is unclear. The CDR3 is 15 amino acids. The germline V gene encodes CDR1 SGHTA and CDR2 FQGNSA. Trimming removed 2 bases at V and 2 bases at J, with 13 bases between. CDR3 sequence: CASSLSNSQAYEQYF. In DNA form, the CDR3 reads TGTGCCAGCAGCTTATCTAACAGTCAAGCCTACGAGCAGTACTTC.

This clone has a single count. The chain is built from TRBV7-2 and TRBJ2-1; D is possibly TRBD2 (6 bases). V dropped 5 bases and J dropped 5 bases, with 10 bases sitting between them. CDR1 and CDR2 from the germline V gene are SGHTA and FQGNSA. This CDR3 contains 13 residues. The CDR3 is CASSATRDNEQFF. The CDR3 bases are TGTGCCAGCAGCGCGACTAGGGACAATGAGCAGTTCTTC. Full variable domain (outside the CDR3, taken from reference TRBV7-2 and TRBJ2-1): GAGVSQSPSNKVTEKGKDVELRCDPISGHTALYWYRQSLGQGLEFLIYFQGNSAPDKSGLPSDRFSAERTGGSVSTLTIQRTQQEDSAVYLCASSATRDNEQFFGPGTRLTVL.

A single count supports this clone. V gene TRBV4-3 combines with J gene TRBJ2-4; D perhaps matches TRBD1 (6 bases). Germline loops: CDR1 LGHNA, CDR2 YSLEER. V gave up 1 base and J gave up 4 bases, with 11 bases separating them. This CDR3 has 15 amino acids. The CDR3 nucleotides are TGCGCCAGCAGCCAAGTGTGGACAGTAAAAAACATTCAGTACTTC. Residues: CASSQVWTVKNIQYF.

The chain links TRBV5-1 to TRBJ2-1, with 8 bases matching TRBD2. From germline, CDR1 is SGHRS and CDR2 YFSETQ. Trimming removed 4 bases from V and 10 bases from J; junction bases left unmatched: 7. CDR3 size: 13 residues. CDR3 DNA sequence: TGCGCCAGCAGCCCAGCCTTAGCGGGAGAGCAGTTCTTC. Its translation is CASSPALAGEQFF. Looking up the rest from reference TRBV5-1 and TRBJ2-1 gives the full variable domain: KAGVTQTPRYLIKTRGQQVTLSCSPISGHRSVSWYQQTPGQGLQFLFEYFSETQRNKGNFPGRFSGRQFSNSRSEMNVSTLELGDSALYLCASSPALAGEQFFGPGTRLTVL.

V usage is TRBV4-3 and J usage is TRBJ1-1; unclear D gene. Germline values: CDR1 LGHNA, CDR2 YSLEER. CDR3 length: 14 amino acids. V was clipped by 0 bases and J by 7 bases, with 12 bases between them. DNA for the CDR3: TGCGCCAGCAGCCAAGATTTAGGGAGTGGTGAAGCTTTCTTT. It translates to CASSQDLGSGEAFF.

The chain recombines TRBV9 with TRBJ2-7; D might be TRBD2 (6 bases). Trimming shortened V by 3 bases and J by 2 bases, and 9 bases separated the two germline ends. The CDR3 sequence is 13 residues long. The germline gives CDR1 SGDLS, CDR2 YYNGEE. Written as DNA, the CDR3 is TGTGCCAGCAGCGCCGGGGGTCCCTACGAGCAGTACTTC. This codes for CASSAGGPYEQYF. The full variable domain, in which reference TRBV9 and TRBJ2-7 provide the parts outside the CDR3, is DSGVTQTPKHLITATGQRVTLRCSPRSGDLSVYWYQQSLDQGLQFLIQYYNGEERAKGNILERFSAQQFPDLHSELNLSSLELGDSALYFCASSAGGPYEQYFGPGTRLTVT.

This clone came up a few times. The chain recombines TRBV6-1 with TRBJ2-3; TRBD1 matches 7 bases. This CDR3 region has 15 residues. Germline trimming cut 8 bases from V and 2 bases from J; bases unmatched to any gene: 10. CDR1 is MNHNS, CDR2 SASEGT, per germline. The CDR3 loop is CASLYRDSSTDTQYF. The CDR3 nucleotides read TGTGCCAGCCTTTATCGGGACAGCTCCACAGATACGCAGTATTTT.

The chain links TRBV2 to TRBJ2-3; weak D call: TRBD1 (7 bases). Germline assignment: CDR1 SNHLY and CDR2 FYNNEI. Trimming left V 7 bases short and J 0 bases short, with 14 bases between. The CDR3 runs to 15 residues. The CDR3 protein is CASTPGGFSTDTQYF. CDR3 bases: TGTGCCAGCACCCCAGGGGGGTTTAGCACAGATACGCAGTATTTT. Together with reference TRBV2 and TRBJ2-3, the CDR3 gives the full variable domain: EPEVTQTPSHQVTQMGQEVILRCVPISNHLYFYWYRQILGQKVEFLVSFYNNEISEKSEIFDDQFSVERPDGSNFTLKIRSTKLEDSAMYFCASTPGGFSTDTQYFGPGTRLTVL.

This chain joins TRBV7-9 and TRBJ1-3, with no clear D. Trimming took 6 bases from V and 0 from J, leaving 6 bases between them. The CDR3 totals 13 residues. Germline CDR1 SEHNR, CDR2 FQNEAQ (reference sequence). The CDR3 protein is CASRASSGNTIYF. DNA of the CDR3: TGTGCCAGCAGGGCTAGCTCTGGAAACACCATATATTTT.

This clone has a handful of counts. The chain carries TRBV27 and TRBJ1-2; D unclear. This CDR3 is built from 14 residues. Germline V gene lookup returns CDR1 MNHEY and CDR2 SMNVEV (reference sequence). V dropped 3 bases and J dropped 2 bases, with 10 bases sitting between them. CDR3 nucleotides: TGTGCCAGCAGTTTTAGCCCACGGAACTATGGCTACACCTTC. This encodes CASSFSPRNYGYTF.

The genes are TRBV2 and TRBJ2-7, with D maybe TRBD1 (5 bases). CDR1 and CDR2 from the germline V gene are SNHLY and FYNNEI. CDR3 length: 16 amino acids. Between the trimmed V and J ends, which lost 7 bases and 2 bases, there was a span of 21 bases. CDR3 in amino acids: CASTRSPSGRAYEQYF. DNA of the CDR3: TGTGCCAGCACTCGAAGCCCTAGTGGCAGGGCCTACGAGCAGTACTTC. The full variable domain, with the rest looked up from reference TRBV2 and TRBJ2-7, is EPEVTQTPSHQVTQMGQEVILRCVPISNHLYFYWYRQILGQKVEFLVSFYNNEISEKSEIFDDQFSVERPDGSNFTLKIRSTKLEDSAMYFCASTRSPSGRAYEQYFGPGTRLTVT.

The chain uses TRBV4-1 and TRBJ1-2; TRBD1 might be the D (5 bases). V was clipped by 1 base and J by 8 bases, with 11 bases between them. Germline V gene lookup returns CDR1 MGHRA and CDR2 YSYEKL. The CDR3 runs 13 residues. The DNA for the CDR3 is TGCGCCAGCAGCCAAGGGGGCGCAGGGGGCTACACCTTC. Translating gives CASSQGGAGGYTF.

This chain connects TRBV19 to TRBJ2-7; tentatively, D is TRBD2 (6 bases). Germline V CDR1 and CDR2: LNHDA, SQIVND (reference sequence). The CDR3 spans 14 residues. Trimming removed 7 bases at V and 2 bases at J, with 15 bases between. CDR3 region: CASNVAPGAYEQYF. The CDR3 DNA follows: TGTGCCAGTAATGTTGCTCCGGGGGCCTACGAGCAGTACTTC.

V and J are TRBV5-1 and TRBJ1-6; a weak D match, TRBD1 (5 bases). CDR3 size: 19 residues. Germline CDR1 reads SGHRS; CDR2 reads YFSETQ. V was cut by 2 bases and J by 5 bases, with 23 bases left in between. The CDR3 protein is CASSLTPRGRGSNNSPLHF. For the CDR3, the DNA is TGCGCCAGCAGCTTAACCCCGCGAGGGAGGGGATCCAATAATTCACCCCTCCACTTT.